The rows below give T cell receptor beta chains drawn from one sample of a study of a mutant IDH1 vaccine in newly diagnosed glioma. TCRdb's table, derived via immunoSEQ multiplex PCR, lists solely in-frame clones and lacks some. Here the sample spans some 61,000 clones, 70% to 90% being singletons. This sample comprised PBMCs, obtained from a glioma patient treated with radiotherapy, temozolomide or both. The receptor source for this set is a young man with glioma. CDR3s include the opening cysteine and the closing phenylalanine or tryptophan. A D gene is named only where the DNA matches it firmly. Where a row states a size, it is once, few, many or the class of an expanded clone; other rows omit it.

V gene	D gene	J gene	clone size	CDR3 DNA	CDR3 protein
TRBV6-6	NA	TRBJ1-4	NA	TGTGCCAGCAGTTACTCGAACCGGCATGAAAAACTGTTTTTT	CASSYSNRHEKLFF
TRBV15	NA	TRBJ1-5	NA	TGTGCCACCAGCAGAGAGGGGAATCAGCCCCAGCATTTT	CATSREGNQPQHF
TRBV19	NA	TRBJ1-1	NA	TGTGCCAGTAGCGACAGGTACACTGAAGCTTTCTTT	CASSDRYTEAFF
TRBV5-6	NA	TRBJ1-4	NA	TGTGCCAGCAACTTCGGAGGGACTAATGAAAAACTGTTTTTT	CASNFGGTNEKLFF
TRBV5-1	TRBD1	TRBJ2-1	NA	TGCGCCAGCAGCAAAGGACAGGGGGCATTTGGTGAGCAGTTCTTC	CASSKGQGAFGEQFF
TRBV7-2	NA	TRBJ2-3	NA	TGTGCCAGCAGCTTAGACAGGCGCACAGATACGCAGTATTTT	CASSLDRRTDTQYF
TRBV10-2	NA	TRBJ1-1	NA	TGCGCCAGCAGTTCCAGCATGAACACTGAAGCTTTCTTT	CASSSSMNTEAFF
TRBV27	TRBD1	TRBJ2-7	NA	TGTGCCAGCAGGATGCGGACAGGGGGAGCCTACGAGCAGTACTTC	CASRMRTGGAYEQYF
TRBV2	NA	TRBJ1-6	NA	TGTGCCAGCACTTCCGCACAGCTTAATTCACCCCTCCACTTT	CASTSAQLNSPLHF
TRBV5-1	NA	TRBJ1-4	once	TGCGCCAGCAGCTTGTGGGGTGAAAAACTGTTTTTT	CASSLWGEKLFF
TRBV19	NA	TRBJ2-7	NA	TGTGCCAGTAGTACGCGACAGGGAGGCGAGCAGTACTTC	CASSTRQGGEQYF
TRBV18	TRBD1	TRBJ1-6	few	TGTGCCAGCTCACCCGGACCGGGACAGAGCTCCTATAATTCACCCCTCCACTTT	CASSPGPGQSSYNSPLHF
TRBV7-8	TRBD1	TRBJ2-1	NA	TGTGCCAGCAGCATAATGGGACAGCACAATGAGCAGTTCTTC	CASSIMGQHNEQFF
TRBV4-2	TRBD1	TRBJ1-6	NA	TGTGCCAGCAGCCAAGATTTCTGGGACAGGGGTTCACCCCTCCACTTT	CASSQDFWDRGSPLHF
TRBV6-5	NA	TRBJ1-5	NA	TGTGCCAGCAGTTACGACGGGTACAATCAGCCCCAGCATTTT	CASSYDGYNQPQHF
TRBV19	TRBD1	TRBJ2-7	NA	TGTGCCAGTAGTTCGGGACAGAAATACGAGCAGTACTTC	CASSSGQKYEQYF
TRBV27	NA	TRBJ1-1	few	TGTGCCAGCAGTCTATACAGGGAGGGCACTGAAGCTTTCTTT	CASSLYREGTEAFF
TRBV6-5	NA	TRBJ2-7	NA	TGTGCCAGCAGCCCGCTCCGGGCGACCACCTACGAGCAGTACTTC	CASSPLRATTYEQYF
TRBV30	TRBD1	TRBJ2-7	few	TGTGCCTGGAGCCGAGTCGGACAGGGCTACGAGCAGTACTTC	CAWSRVGQGYEQYF
TRBV30	NA	TRBJ1-2	NA	TGTGCCTGGAGTGTACAAGGTTCCTATGGCTACACCTTC	CAWSVQGSYGYTF
TRBV5-1	NA	TRBJ2-5	NA	TGCGCCAGCAGCCAACGACTCGAAGAGACCCAGTACTTC	CASSQRLEETQYF
TRBV2	NA	TRBJ2-7	NA	TGTGCCAGCAGTGAACAAGGGCAGACCTACGAGCAGTACTTC	CASSEQGQTYEQYF
TRBV18	TRBD1	TRBJ1-2	NA	TGTGCCAGCTCCCTATCAGGGGGTTTAGGTGGCTACACCTTC	CASSLSGGLGGYTF
TRBV13	NA	TRBJ1-1	NA	TGTGCCAGCAGCTTAGGCCTTTTTAGGGAAGCTTTCTTT	CASSLGLFREAFF
TRBV4-1	TRBD1	TRBJ1-3	NA	TGCGCCAGCAGCCAAGGTCCTCAGGGGGGGTCTGGAAACACCATATATTTT	CASSQGPQGGSGNTIYF
TRBV6-1	TRBD1	TRBJ1-5	NA	TGTGCCAGCAATCCGACAGGGAGCAATCAGCCCCAGCATTTT	CASNPTGSNQPQHF
TRBV6-6	NA	TRBJ1-2	NA	TGTGCCAGCAGCCGGAACGAGCAGGGAAGTGGGCATGGCTACACCTTC	CASSRNEQGSGHGYTF
TRBV6-5	NA	TRBJ1-3	NA	TGTGCCAGCAGTTACGGGTACTCTGGAAACACCATATATTTT	CASSYGYSGNTIYF
TRBV7-9	TRBD1	TRBJ1-6	NA	TGTGCCAGCAGCTTAGCGCGGACAGGGGGCATTCCCTATAATTCACCCCTCCACTTT	CASSLARTGGIPYNSPLHF
TRBV5-5	NA	TRBJ2-5	NA	TGTGCCAGCAGCTCAGGACTGCAAGAGACCCAGTACTTC	CASSSGLQETQYF
TRBV25-1	NA	TRBJ1-1	few	TGTGCCAGCACCACGGAGGGGAAGGACACTGAAGCTTTCTTT	CASTTEGKDTEAFF
TRBV28	NA	TRBJ2-2	NA	TGTGCCAGCGGCCGCCGGGAGACCGGGGAGCTGTTTTTT	CASGRRETGELFF
TRBV2	NA	TRBJ1-1	NA	TGTGCCAGCGGCCCAGAGAACACTGAAGCTTTCTTT	CASGPENTEAFF
TRBV14	NA	TRBJ2-5	NA	TGTGCCAGCAGCCTGGTGAGAGAGACCCAGTACTTC	CASSLVRETQYF
TRBV6-5	NA	TRBJ1-5	NA	TGTGCCATCAGTAAAGACCCGAATCAGCCCCAGCATTTT	CAISKDPNQPQHF
TRBV15	NA	TRBJ1-2	NA	TGTGCCACCAGCAGAGATGCGGGCTACACCTTC	CATSRDAGYTF
TRBV5-1	NA	TRBJ2-5	NA	TGCGCCAGCAGCGTCGGTAACAAAAGGCACAGCCAAGAGACCCAGTACTTC	CASSVGNKRHSQETQYF
TRBV5-1	NA	TRBJ2-7	NA	TGCGCCAGCAGCTTTAGCTACGAGCAGTACTTC	CASSFSYEQYF
TRBV6-1	TRBD1	TRBJ2-2	NA	TGTGCCAGCAGTGAAGTTGGACAGGGAAGAAACACCGGGGAGCTGTTTTTT	CASSEVGQGRNTGELFF
TRBV7-6	TRBD1	TRBJ2-2	NA	TGTGCCAGCAGCTACGGGACAGGGGGCACCGGGGAGCTGTTTTTT	CASSYGTGGTGELFF
TRBV14	NA	TRBJ2-5	NA	TGTGCCAGCAGCCAAAGGGTGTACCAAGAGACCCAGTACTTC	CASSQRVYQETQYF
TRBV18	TRBD1	TRBJ1-5	NA	TGTGCCAGCTCACTGCGGACAGGGGGGGACAATCAGCCCCAGCATTTT	CASSLRTGGDNQPQHF
TRBV18	NA	TRBJ2-2	NA	TGTGCCAGCTCACCATACAGGGCTCGAGACACCGGGGAGCTGTTTTTT	CASSPYRARDTGELFF
TRBV28	NA	TRBJ2-1	NA	TGTGCCAGCAGTTTACCATTCGACAGAGTGAGCTCCTACAATGAGCAGTTCTTC	CASSLPFDRVSSYNEQFF
TRBV5-1	NA	TRBJ1-4	NA	TGCGCCAGCAGCTCTGACAGTGCAACTAATGAAAAACTGTTTTTT	CASSSDSATNEKLFF
TRBV2	NA	TRBJ2-1	NA	TGTGCCAGCAGTGAACGTCTGATGGATGAGCAGTTCTTC	CASSERLMDEQFF
TRBV6-5	NA	TRBJ1-5	once	TGTGCCAGCAGTTACTCGTCTGGGGGCTCTGGTCAGCCCCAGCATTTT	CASSYSSGGSGQPQHF
TRBV7-8	TRBD1	TRBJ1-5	NA	TGTGCCAGCAGCTTTACAGGGGGGGGTCAGCCCCAGCATTTT	CASSFTGGGQPQHF
TRBV4-1	NA	TRBJ1-5	NA	TGCGCCAGCAGCCAACCCTCGGACGGCCCTTCTAATCAGCCCCAGCATTTT	CASSQPSDGPSNQPQHF
TRBV7-9	NA	TRBJ1-1	NA	TGTGCCAGTACTAAGCCGGGGAAGAACACTGAAGCTTTCTTT	CASTKPGKNTEAFF
TRBV6-1	NA	TRBJ1-5	once	TGTGCCAGCAGAGAAAACAGGGCCCCTTATAGCAATCAGCCCCAGCATTTT	CASRENRAPYSNQPQHF
TRBV7-9	NA	TRBJ1-4	NA	TGTGCCAGCAGCGCCCTGATTGAACGTAATGAAAAACTGTTTTTT	CASSALIERNEKLFF